The TCR beta chain described here comes from a study of T cell clusters in autoimmune cytopenias. TRB amplification used around 270 ng of peripheral blood genomic DNA. This clonotype is deemed medium-sized by its frequency. The target antigen is unknown. Notes on the study in general: TRB repertoire shifts in secondary cytopenia and chronic lymphocytic leukemia mostly reflected lymphoma, not autoimmunity.

The CDR3 consists of 15 residues. Multiplex touch-down PCR amplified TRB using TRB-A and TRB-B pools in one tube. TCRdb reprocessed the multiplex PCR reads and reports one entry per CDR3 protein, with no DNA. The sample includes 270 or so distinct CDR3 sequences. These data are also associated with another study on T cell repertoires in aging, cancer and after chemotherapy.

Sequencing input: peripheral blood. The V gene is TRBV12-3 or TRBV12-4, the J gene TRBJ2-5; absent DNA, TCRdb's TRBD2 call cannot be checked. This receptor was taken from a human donor with an autoimmune cytopenia or autoimmune hepatitis (not recorded which). CDR3 protein: CASTGTSGGGETQYF.